Included here is one T cell receptor (beta chain) sequence, with context. Its antigen is not identified. These data originate in a study of blood T cells in healthy people across ages. A sample-barcoded 5' primer and a J-beta primer mix were used in a second PCR of roughly 7 to 11 cycles. Every molecule of cDNA carried a tag from a template-switch adaptor with 12 random nucleotides. TCRdb analysed the 5' RACE reads with MiXCR anew, one entry per CDR3 protein. The data contain some 920,000 distinct CDR3 sequences, just over 50% of them singletons. Overall study results and limits: The authors considered diversity estimates from one million T cells to be underestimates. The study lacked donor CMV status, which possibly confounded expanded clonotype changes.

Ten milliliters of peripheral blood were drawn from each donor. The CDR3 is 15 amino acids. The germline V gene encodes CDR1 MDHEN and CDR2 SYDVKM. The ends were cut back, 5 bases at V and 9 bases at J, with 17 bases in the middle. This clonotype was obtained from a woman aged 55-70 years in good health. Source material: blood. The chain employs TRBV28 and TRBJ1-6, with a possible D match to TRBD1 (5 bases). Written as DNA, the CDR3 is TGTGCCAGCAGTCTTTTTACCAGGGCGGCTTCACCCCTCCACTTT. This encodes CASSLFTRAASPLHF. Using reference TRBV28 and TRBJ1-6 for the parts outside the CDR3, the full variable domain is DVKVTQSSRYLVKRTGEKVFLECVQDMDHENMFWYRQDPGLGLRLIYFSYDVKMKEKGDIPEGYSVSREKKERFSLILESASTNQTSMYLCASSLFTRAASPLHFGNGTRLTVT.